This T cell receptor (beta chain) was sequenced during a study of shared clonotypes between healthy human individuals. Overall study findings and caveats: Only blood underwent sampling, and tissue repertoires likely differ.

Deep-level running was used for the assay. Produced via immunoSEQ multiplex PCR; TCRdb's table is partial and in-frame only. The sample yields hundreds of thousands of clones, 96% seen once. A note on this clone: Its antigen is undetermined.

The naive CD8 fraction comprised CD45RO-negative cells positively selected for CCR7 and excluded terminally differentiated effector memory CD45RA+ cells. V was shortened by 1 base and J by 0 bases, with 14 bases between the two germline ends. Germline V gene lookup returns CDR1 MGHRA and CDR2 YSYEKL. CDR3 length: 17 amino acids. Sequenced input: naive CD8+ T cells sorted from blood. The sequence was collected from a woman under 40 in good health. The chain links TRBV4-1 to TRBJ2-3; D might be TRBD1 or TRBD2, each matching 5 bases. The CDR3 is CASSQGISGLSTDTQYF. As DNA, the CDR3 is TGCGCCAGCAGCCAAGGGATCTCGGGGCTAAGCACAGATACGCAGTATTTT.